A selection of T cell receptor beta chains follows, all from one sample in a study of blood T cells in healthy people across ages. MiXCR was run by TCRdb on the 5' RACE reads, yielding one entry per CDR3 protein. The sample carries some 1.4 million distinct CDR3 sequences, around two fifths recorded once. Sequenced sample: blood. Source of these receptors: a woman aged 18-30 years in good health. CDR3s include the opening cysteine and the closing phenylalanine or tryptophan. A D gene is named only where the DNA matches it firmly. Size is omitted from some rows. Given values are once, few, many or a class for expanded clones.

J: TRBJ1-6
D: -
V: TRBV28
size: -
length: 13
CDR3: CASSYRNNPPLHF
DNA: TGTGCCAGCAGTTACAGAAATAATCCACCCCTCCACTTT

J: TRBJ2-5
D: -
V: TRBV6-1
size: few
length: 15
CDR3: CASSVWGMGQETQYF
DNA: TGTGCCAGCAGTGTTTGGGGGATGGGGCAAGAGACCCAGTACTTC

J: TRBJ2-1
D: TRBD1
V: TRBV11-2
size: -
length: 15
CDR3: CASSLGTGRSDEQFF
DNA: TGTGCCAGCAGCTTAGGGACAGGGAGAAGCGATGAGCAGTTCTTC

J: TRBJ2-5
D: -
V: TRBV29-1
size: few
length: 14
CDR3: CSVDSGRSGETQYF
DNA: TGCAGCGTTGATTCTGGGCGGTCCGGAGAGACCCAGTACTTC

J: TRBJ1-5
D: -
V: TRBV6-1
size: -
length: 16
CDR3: CASSEATPYSNQPQHF
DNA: TGTGCCAGCAGTGAAGCAACCCCGTATAGCAATCAGCCCCAGCATTTT

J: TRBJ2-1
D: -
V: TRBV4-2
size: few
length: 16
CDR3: CASSEAGGGGYNEQFF
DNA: TGTGCCAGCAGCGAAGCAGGGGGGGGAGGCTACAATGAGCAGTTCTTC

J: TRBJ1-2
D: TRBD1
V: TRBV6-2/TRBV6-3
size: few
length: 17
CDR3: CASSSFIGTVPNYGYTF
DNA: TGTGCCAGCAGTTCATTCATTGGGACAGTTCCTAACTATGGCTACACCTTC

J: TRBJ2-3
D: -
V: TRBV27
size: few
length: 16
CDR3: CASRAIGAVGADTQYF
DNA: TGTGCCAGCAGAGCCATAGGGGCAGTCGGGGCAGATACGCAGTATTTT

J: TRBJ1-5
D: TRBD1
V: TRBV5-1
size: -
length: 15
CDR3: CASSSRQGWGQPQHF
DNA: TGCGCCAGCAGCTCTCGACAGGGATGGGGTCAGCCCCAGCATTTT

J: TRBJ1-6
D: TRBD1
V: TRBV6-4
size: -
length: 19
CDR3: CASSRIRTGGVKNHSPLHF
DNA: TGTGCCAGCAGCAGGATCCGGACAGGGGGCGTTAAGAATCATTCACCCCTCCACTTT

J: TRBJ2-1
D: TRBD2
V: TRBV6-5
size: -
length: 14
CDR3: CASRNGDYQETQFF
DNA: TGTGCCAGCAGAAACGGGGACTACCAAGAGACCCAGTTCTTC

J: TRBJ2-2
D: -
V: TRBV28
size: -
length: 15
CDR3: CASSLMSANTGELFF
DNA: TGTGCCAGCAGTTTAATGTCGGCGAACACCGGGGAGCTGTTTTTT

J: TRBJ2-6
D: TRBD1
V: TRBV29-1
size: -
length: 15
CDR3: CSVSGTGTGANVLTF
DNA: TGCAGCGTCTCCGGGACAGGGACTGGGGCCAACGTCCTGACTTTC

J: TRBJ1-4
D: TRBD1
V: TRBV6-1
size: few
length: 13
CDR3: CARTGGLGEKLFF
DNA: TGTGCCCGGACAGGGGGCCTAGGTGAAAAACTGTTTTTT

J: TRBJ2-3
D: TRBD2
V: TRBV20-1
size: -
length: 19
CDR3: CSARAGLAGAHFGTDTQYF
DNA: TGCAGTGCTAGAGCCGGCCTAGCGGGCGCGCACTTTGGCACAGATACGCAGTATTTT

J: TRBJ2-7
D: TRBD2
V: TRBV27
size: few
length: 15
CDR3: CASSFDVSGSYEQYF
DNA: TGTGCCAGCAGTTTTGATGTGAGCGGGAGTTACGAGCAGTACTTC

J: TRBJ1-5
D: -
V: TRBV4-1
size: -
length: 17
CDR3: CASSQVRTDLSKQPQHF
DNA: TGCGCCAGCAGCCAAGTCAGAACAGACCTTAGCAAGCAGCCCCAGCATTTT

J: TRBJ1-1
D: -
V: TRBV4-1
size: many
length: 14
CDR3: CASSQGLLGTEAFF
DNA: TGCGCCAGCAGCCAAGGCCTTTTGGGCACTGAAGCTTTCTTT

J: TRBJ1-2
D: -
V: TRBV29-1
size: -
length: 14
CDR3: CSVYPGNPNYGYTF
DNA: TGCAGCGTATACCCAGGGAACCCTAACTATGGCTACACCTTC

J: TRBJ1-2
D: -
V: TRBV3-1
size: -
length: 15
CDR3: CASSRKDPGGYGYTF
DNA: TGTGCCAGCAGCCGGAAAGACCCCGGGGGTTATGGCTACACCTTC

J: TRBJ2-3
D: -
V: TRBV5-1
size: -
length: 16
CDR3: CASSLEGGLGTDTQYF
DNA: TGCGCCAGCAGCTTGGAAGGGGGTCTAGGCACAGATACGCAGTATTTT

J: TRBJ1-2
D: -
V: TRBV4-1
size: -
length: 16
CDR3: CASSPGGRGGLWGYTF
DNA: TGCGCCAGCAGCCCCGGGGGACGAGGGGGTCTATGGGGCTACACCTTC

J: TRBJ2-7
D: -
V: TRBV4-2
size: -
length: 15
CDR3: CASSPVGGEAYEQYF
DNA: TGTGCCAGCAGCCCTGTAGGGGGAGAGGCGTACGAGCAGTACTTC

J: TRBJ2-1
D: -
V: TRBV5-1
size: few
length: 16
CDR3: CASSLEPGEPYNEQFF
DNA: TGCGCCAGCAGCTTGGAGCCAGGGGAGCCCTACAATGAGCAGTTCTTC

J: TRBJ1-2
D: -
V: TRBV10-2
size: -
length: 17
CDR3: CASSTTTGTSSNYGYTF
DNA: TGCGCCAGCAGCACAACCACAGGAACCTCTTCTAACTATGGCTACACCTTC

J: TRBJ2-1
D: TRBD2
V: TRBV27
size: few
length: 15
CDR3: CASTTSGDPLNEQFF
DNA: TGTGCCAGTACAACTAGCGGGGACCCTCTTAATGAGCAGTTCTTC

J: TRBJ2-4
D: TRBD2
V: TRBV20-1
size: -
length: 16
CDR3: CSARDRTSGGLREQYF
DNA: TGCAGTGCTAGAGATCGGACTAGCGGGGGGCTGAGAGAGCAGTACTTC

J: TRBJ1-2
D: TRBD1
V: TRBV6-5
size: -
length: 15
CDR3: CASSARDSSNYGYTF
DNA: TGTGCCAGCAGTGCAAGGGACAGTTCGAACTATGGCTACACCTTC

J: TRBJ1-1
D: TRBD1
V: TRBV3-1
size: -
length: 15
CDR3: CASSLGTGGGTEAFF
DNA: TGTGCCAGCAGTTTAGGGACAGGGGGCGGAACTGAAGCTTTCTTT

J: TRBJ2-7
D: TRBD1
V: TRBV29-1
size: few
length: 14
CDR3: CSVEMATGTYEQYF
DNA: TGCAGCGTTGAAATGGCGACAGGGACCTACGAGCAGTACTTC

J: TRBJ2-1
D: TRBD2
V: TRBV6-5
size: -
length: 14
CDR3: CASSFLTTSREQFF
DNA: TGTGCCAGCAGTTTCCTGACGACTAGCCGTGAGCAGTTCTTC

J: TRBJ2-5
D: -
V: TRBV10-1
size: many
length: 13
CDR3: CASSEGSQETQYF
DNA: TGCGCCAGCAGTGAAGGTAGCCAAGAGACCCAGTACTTC

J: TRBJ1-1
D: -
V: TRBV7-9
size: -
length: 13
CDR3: CAGSLGQGTEAFF
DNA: TGTGCCGGCAGCCTAGGTCAGGGCACTGAAGCTTTCTTT

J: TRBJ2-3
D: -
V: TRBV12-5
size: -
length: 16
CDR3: CASGLGSGVNTDTQYF
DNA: TGTGCTAGTGGTTTGGGGTCGGGGGTTAACACAGATACGCAGTATTTT

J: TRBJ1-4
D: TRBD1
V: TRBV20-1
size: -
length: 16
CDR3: CSASATPGGTNEKLFF
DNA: TGCAGTGCTAGTGCGACCCCAGGGGGAACTAATGAAAAACTGTTTTTT

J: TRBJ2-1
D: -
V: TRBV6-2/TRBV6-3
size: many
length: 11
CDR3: CASSQGREQFF
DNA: TGTGCCAGCAGCCAGGGCCGTGAGCAGTTCTTC

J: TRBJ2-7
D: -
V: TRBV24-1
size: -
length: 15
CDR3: CATSDPGRTSYEQYF
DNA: TGTGCCACCAGTGATCCGGGGCGAACCTCCTACGAGCAGTACTTC

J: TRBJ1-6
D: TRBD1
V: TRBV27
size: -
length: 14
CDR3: CASSRDRGPSPLHF
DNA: TGTGCCAGCAGTAGAGACAGGGGACCTTCACCCCTCCACTTT

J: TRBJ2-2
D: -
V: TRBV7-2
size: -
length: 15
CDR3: CASTPSGQNTGELFF
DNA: TGTGCCAGCACCCCCTCCGGACAGAACACCGGGGAGCTGTTTTTT

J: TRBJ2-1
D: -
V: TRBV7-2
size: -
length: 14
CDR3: CASSLRGAYNEQFF
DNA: TGTGCCAGCAGTTTGAGGGGGGCCTACAATGAGCAGTTCTTC

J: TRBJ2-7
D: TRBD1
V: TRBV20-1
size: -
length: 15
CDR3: CSARDSQGSPWEQYF
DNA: TGCAGTGCTAGAGATTCACAGGGGAGCCCGTGGGAGCAGTACTTC

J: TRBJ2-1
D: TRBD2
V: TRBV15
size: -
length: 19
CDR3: CATSIKTISGTSGGDEQFF
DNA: TGTGCCACCAGCATAAAAACCATCTCCGGGACTAGCGGGGGCGATGAGCAGTTCTTC

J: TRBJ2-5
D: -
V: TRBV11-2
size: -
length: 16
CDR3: CASSLDRGPGEETQYF
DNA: TGTGCCAGCAGCTTAGATCGGGGTCCAGGGGAAGAGACCCAGTACTTC

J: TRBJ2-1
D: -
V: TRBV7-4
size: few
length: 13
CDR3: CASSSKGSDEQFF
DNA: TGTGCCAGCAGCTCCAAGGGGTCCGACGAGCAGTTCTTC

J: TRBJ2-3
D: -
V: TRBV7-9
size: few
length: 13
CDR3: CASSFLSRDTQYF
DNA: TGTGCCAGCAGCTTCCTTAGCCGGGATACGCAGTATTTT

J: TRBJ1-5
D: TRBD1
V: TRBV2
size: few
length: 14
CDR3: CASSGGRGLQPQHF
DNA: TGTGCCAGCAGTGGAGGCAGGGGGCTTCAGCCCCAGCATTTT

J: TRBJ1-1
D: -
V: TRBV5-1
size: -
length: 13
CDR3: CASSLGVGDEAFF
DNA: TGCGCCAGCAGCTTGGGAGTCGGGGATGAAGCTTTCTTT

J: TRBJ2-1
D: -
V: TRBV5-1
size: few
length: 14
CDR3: CASTPGGQYNEQFF
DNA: TGCGCCAGCACCCCCGGGGGCCAGTACAATGAGCAGTTCTTC

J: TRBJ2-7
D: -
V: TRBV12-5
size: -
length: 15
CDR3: CASGLGDTATYEQYF
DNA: TGTGCTAGTGGTTTGGGTGACACAGCCACCTACGAGCAGTACTTC

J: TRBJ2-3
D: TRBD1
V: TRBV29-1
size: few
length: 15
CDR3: CSGGRGIKGTDTQYF
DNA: TGCAGCGGCGGCAGGGGGATTAAGGGCACAGATACGCAGTATTTT

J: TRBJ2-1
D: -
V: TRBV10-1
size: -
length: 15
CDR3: CASSDQGNIYNEQFF
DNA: TGCGCCAGCAGTGACCAGGGGAATATCTACAATGAGCAGTTCTTC

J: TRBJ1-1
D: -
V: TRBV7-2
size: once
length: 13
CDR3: CASKTGWYTEAFF
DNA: TGTGCCAGTAAAACAGGGTGGTACACTGAAGCTTTCTTT

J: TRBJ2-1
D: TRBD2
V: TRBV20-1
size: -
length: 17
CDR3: CSARVLEASGGYNEQFF
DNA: TGCAGTGCTAGAGTTTTGGAAGCTAGCGGGGGTTACAATGAGCAGTTCTTC

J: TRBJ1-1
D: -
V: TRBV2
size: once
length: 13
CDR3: CASSVGLNTETFF
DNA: TGTGCCAGCAGCGTGGGACTGAACACTGAAACTTTCTTT